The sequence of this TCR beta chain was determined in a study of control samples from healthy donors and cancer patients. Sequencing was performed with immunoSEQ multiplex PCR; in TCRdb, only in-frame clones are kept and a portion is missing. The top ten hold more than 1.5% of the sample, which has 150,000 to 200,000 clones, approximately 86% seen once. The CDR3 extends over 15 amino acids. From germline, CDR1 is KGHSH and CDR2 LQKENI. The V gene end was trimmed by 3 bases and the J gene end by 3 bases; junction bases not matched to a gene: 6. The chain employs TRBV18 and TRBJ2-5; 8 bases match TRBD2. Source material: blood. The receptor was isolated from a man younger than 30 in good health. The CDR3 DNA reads TGTGCCAGCTCACCCTTTAGCGGGACCGAAGAGACCCAGTACTTC. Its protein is CASSPFSGTEETQYF.